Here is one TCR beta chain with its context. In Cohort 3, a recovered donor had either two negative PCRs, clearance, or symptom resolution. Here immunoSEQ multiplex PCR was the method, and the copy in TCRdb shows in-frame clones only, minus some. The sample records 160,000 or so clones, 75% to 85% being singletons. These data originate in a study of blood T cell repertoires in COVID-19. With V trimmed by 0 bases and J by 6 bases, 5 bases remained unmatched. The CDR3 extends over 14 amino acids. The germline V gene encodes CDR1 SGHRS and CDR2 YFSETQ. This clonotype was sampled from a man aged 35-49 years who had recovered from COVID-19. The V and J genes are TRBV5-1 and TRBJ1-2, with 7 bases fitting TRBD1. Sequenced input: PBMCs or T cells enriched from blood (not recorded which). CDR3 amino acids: CASSLVNRGDGYTF. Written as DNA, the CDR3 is TGCGCCAGCAGCTTGGTCAACAGGGGAGATGGCTACACCTTC.